This entry describes one T cell receptor (beta chain). What it recognizes is unknown. This record comes from a study of T cell responses to AZD1222 COVID-19 vaccine. The CDR3 covers 15 residues. V shed 6 bases, J shed 2 bases, and the junction held 4 bases outside the gene matches. From germline, CDR1 is MNHEY and CDR2 SVGAGI. Repertoires were generated with immunoSEQ multiplex PCR, while TCRdb's copy carries only in-frame clones and drops some. Of 65,000 to 85,000 clones in the sample, about 85% were seen once. General study points: Reports indicate that nearly half of spike-specific TCRs are directed at unmutated variant regions. Recipients of AZD1222 seropositive at baseline numbered only 6 or 7. When two AZD1222 doses had been given, Spike-specific TCR breadth and depth rose.

This rearrangement joins TRBV6-5 to TRBJ1-3; TRBD1 matches 10 bases. This clonotype was sampled from an adult in good health. The sequenced sample was peripheral blood, obtained on day 0 of AZD1222 vaccination. CDR3 loop: CASRSGTGAGNTIYF. CDR3 sequence (DNA): TGTGCCAGCAGGTCCGGGACAGGGGCTGGAAACACCATATATTTT.